These T cell receptor beta chains were read from a single sample in a study of blood T cells in healthy people across ages. TCRdb called the 5' RACE reads again in MiXCR, with one record for every CDR3 protein. The table has 1.5 million to 2 million distinct CDR3 sequences, about 32% seen once. The source material was blood. The receptors were sampled from a woman in her 30s in good health. CDR3s include the opening cysteine and the closing phenylalanine or tryptophan. The order of the fields is clone size, J gene, D gene, V gene, CDR3 length, CDR3 DNA, CDR3 protein. The D gene is left open where the match is weak. Some rows mark clone size as missing; the rest say once, few, many or name a class of expanded clone.

size: once
J: TRBJ1-1
D: -
V: TRBV9
length: 15
DNA: TGTGCCAGCAGCGTAGTTAGGCAGTGGAACACTGAAGCTTTCTTT
CDR3: CASSVVRQWNTEAFF

size: few
J: TRBJ2-6
D: -
V: TRBV28
length: 14
DNA: TGTGCCAGCAGTTTCGGTGGTGGGGCCAACGTCCTGACTTTC
CDR3: CASSFGGGANVLTF

size: -
J: TRBJ1-2
D: -
V: TRBV5-8
length: 15
DNA: TGTGCCAGCAGCCTCAGAGCCCTGACAGGCTATGGCTACACCTTC
CDR3: CASSLRALTGYGYTF

size: -
J: TRBJ2-7
D: -
V: TRBV5-1
length: 15
DNA: TGCGCCAGCAGCTGGTCCGAGGGGGGAAAAGCCAAGCAGTACTTC
CDR3: CASSWSEGGKAKQYF

size: many
J: TRBJ2-5
D: TRBD1
V: TRBV5-1
length: 14
DNA: TGCGCCAGCAGCTTGGGTACAGGGGGAGAGACCCAGTACTTC
CDR3: CASSLGTGGETQYF

size: few
J: TRBJ2-2
D: TRBD1
V: TRBV4-1
length: 16
DNA: TGCGCCAGCAGCCAAGAGGGACAGGGGATTCACGGGGAGCTGTTTTTT
CDR3: CASSQEGQGIHGELFF

size: -
J: TRBJ2-1
D: TRBD2
V: TRBV3-1
length: 14
DNA: TGTGCCAGCAGCCACCGACTAGCGCCGAATGAGCAGTTCTTC
CDR3: CASSHRLAPNEQFF

size: -
J: TRBJ2-1
D: -
V: TRBV2
length: 14
DNA: TGTGCCAGCAGTGAAGCGATAAGTTTCAATGAGCAGTTCTTC
CDR3: CASSEAISFNEQFF

size: few
J: TRBJ2-3
D: -
V: TRBV20-1
length: 13
DNA: TGCAGTGCAAACCATTACGGGGGAGATACGCAGTATTTT
CDR3: CSANHYGGDTQYF

size: -
J: TRBJ1-4
D: -
V: TRBV4-1
length: 15
DNA: TGCGCCAGCAGCCAACCGGGACATACTAATGAAAAACTGTTTTTT
CDR3: CASSQPGHTNEKLFF

size: -
J: TRBJ1-4
D: -
V: TRBV4-2
length: 13
DNA: TGTGCCAGCGGCCAGGCCACCGAGGAAAAACTGTTTTTT
CDR3: CASGQATEEKLFF

size: -
J: TRBJ2-1
D: TRBD2
V: TRBV4-1
length: 19
DNA: TGCGCCAACAGCCAAGATGGGACTAGCGGGAGTAGTATAAGCAATGAGCAGTTCTTC
CDR3: CANSQDGTSGSSISNEQFF

size: -
J: TRBJ2-5
D: -
V: TRBV7-6
length: 16
DNA: TGTGCCAGCAGCTTAGCGGGCAGCGTGCCCTACAATGAGCAGTACTTC
CDR3: CASSLAGSVPYNEQYF

size: -
J: TRBJ2-7
D: -
V: TRBV4-1
length: 13
DNA: TGCGCCAGCAGCACCTACAGGGTTACCGAGCAGTACTTC
CDR3: CASSTYRVTEQYF

size: -
J: TRBJ2-1
D: -
V: TRBV5-1
length: 16
DNA: TGCGCCGGCGGCCACAGGGGGGGATTATTTTACAATGAGCAGTTCTTC
CDR3: CAGGHRGGLFYNEQFF

size: -
J: TRBJ1-5
D: TRBD1
V: TRBV6-5
length: 19
DNA: TGTGCCAGCAGTTACCCGATACAGGGGACGGACTATAGCAATCAGCCCCAGCATTTT
CDR3: CASSYPIQGTDYSNQPQHF

size: few
J: TRBJ1-2
D: -
V: TRBV29-1
length: 14
DNA: TGCAGCGTTAATGGGGCAGGTTTCTTAGATGGCTACACCTTC
CDR3: CSVNGAGFLDGYTF

size: -
J: TRBJ2-7
D: -
V: TRBV18
length: 14
DNA: TGTGCCAGCTCACCGCAGGGAGCCCCTCACGAGCAGTACTTC
CDR3: CASSPQGAPHEQYF

size: -
J: TRBJ1-1
D: TRBD1
V: TRBV27
length: 13
DNA: TGTGCCAGCCATCGACAGGGGTCCGATCTACATTTCTTT
CDR3: CASHRQGSDLHFF

size: few
J: TRBJ1-1
D: -
V: TRBV10-3
length: 13
DNA: TGTGCCATCAGTGAGGGACAGTACACTGAAGCTTTCTTT
CDR3: CAISEGQYTEAFF